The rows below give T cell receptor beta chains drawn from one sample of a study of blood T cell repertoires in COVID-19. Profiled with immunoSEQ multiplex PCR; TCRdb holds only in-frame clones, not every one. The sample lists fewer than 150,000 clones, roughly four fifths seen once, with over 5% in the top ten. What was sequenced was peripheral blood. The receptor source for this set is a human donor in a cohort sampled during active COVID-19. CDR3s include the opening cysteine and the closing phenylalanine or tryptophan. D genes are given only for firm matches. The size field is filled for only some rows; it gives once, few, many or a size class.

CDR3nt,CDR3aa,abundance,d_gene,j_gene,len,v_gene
TGTGCCAGCAGCCAAGATTTCGGTTCCGAGCAGTACTTC,CASSQDFGSEQYF,-,-,TRBJ2-7,13,TRBV4-2
TGTGCCAGCAGCTTAGTGTCTAGCGGGGGTCGGAATGAGCAGTTCTTC,CASSLVSSGGRNEQFF,once,TRBD2,TRBJ2-1,16,TRBV7-2
TGCGCCAGCAGTGAAACAGGGGGCAATCAGCCCCAGCATTTT,CASSETGGNQPQHF,-,TRBD1,TRBJ1-5,14,TRBV10-2
TGTGCCAGCAGTGACGGTCAGGGTCCTGGGATTGAGCAGTTCTTC,CASSDGQGPGIEQFF,-,-,TRBJ2-1,15,TRBV6-4
TGTGCCAGCAGTGAAGGCGGCAGCTACAATGAGCAGTTCTTC,CASSEGGSYNEQFF,-,-,TRBJ2-1,14,TRBV2
TGTGCCAGCAGTGAAGTACCTAGCGGGGCCACCGGGGAGCTGTTTTTT,CASSEVPSGATGELFF,-,TRBD2,TRBJ2-2,16,TRBV2
TGCGCCAGCAGCCGAGAGGGACAGAACTATGGCTACACCTTC,CASSREGQNYGYTF,-,TRBD1,TRBJ1-2,14,TRBV5-1
TGTGCCAGCAGCTCAGAGACAGGGGTGAACACTGAAGCTTTCTTT,CASSSETGVNTEAFF,once,TRBD1,TRBJ1-1,15,TRBV7-2
TGTGCCAGCAGTGAAGGACAGGGTATCGGCGGCTACACCTTC,CASSEGQGIGGYTF,-,TRBD1,TRBJ1-2,14,TRBV6-1
TGTGCCAGCAGCTTAGGACTAGCGGGGGTGGGGAATGAGCAGTTCTTC,CASSLGLAGVGNEQFF,-,TRBD2,TRBJ2-1,16,TRBV13
TGCAGCGCCCACCCCGGGGGTGGCGCTGAAGCTTTCTTT,CSAHPGGGAEAFF,-,-,TRBJ1-1,13,TRBV29-1
TGTGCCAGCACCAACCAGCGGGACATTTGGATAAATGAGCAGTTCTTC,CASTNQRDIWINEQFF,-,-,TRBJ2-1,16,TRBV7-9
TGTGCCAGCACCCAGGGGTCCTATAATTCACCCCTCCACTTT,CASTQGSYNSPLHF,-,-,TRBJ1-6,14,TRBV7-2
TGTGCCAGCAGTCCCCAAGGAGATAACTATGGCTACACCTTC,CASSPQGDNYGYTF,-,-,TRBJ1-2,14,TRBV27
TGTGCCAGCAGTCGCGAGGGAAACTATGGCTACACCTTC,CASSREGNYGYTF,-,-,TRBJ1-2,13,TRBV6-5
TGTGCCAGTAGTATTTTAGGGGTGGGTGATAATTCACCCCTCCACTTT,CASSILGVGDNSPLHF,-,-,TRBJ1-6,16,TRBV19
TGTGCCAGCAGGCCTAGCGGGGGGGCCTATGAGCAGTTCTTC,CASRPSGGAYEQFF,few,TRBD2,TRBJ2-1,14,TRBV6-5
TGTGCCAGCAGCCCCGATAGGATTGGGTCGGGTTCACCCCTCCACTTT,CASSPDRIGSGSPLHF,-,-,TRBJ1-6,16,TRBV27
TGTGCCATCAGCGAAACAGGGGACTCTGGAAACACCATATATTTT,CAISETGDSGNTIYF,-,TRBD1,TRBJ1-3,15,TRBV10-3
TGTGCCAGCTCACCGGGGACAGGGGTTAATTCACCCCTCCACTTT,CASSPGTGVNSPLHF,-,TRBD1,TRBJ1-6,15,TRBV18
TGTGCCAGTAGTTCCCAACGCGGAGCGATGTACAATGAGCAGTTCTTC,CASSSQRGAMYNEQFF,-,-,TRBJ2-1,16,TRBV19
TGTGCCAGCAGCCGAGGGCTACCGAGCTCCTATAATTCACCCCTCCACTTT,CASSRGLPSSYNSPLHF,-,-,TRBJ1-6,17,TRBV5-4
TGTGCCATCAGTGAGACCGGACAGGGGGGCTACACCTTC,CAISETGQGGYTF,-,TRBD1,TRBJ1-2,13,TRBV10-3
TGTGCCAGCAGCGTCGGGGGGCTAGCGGGGTTTTGGGTCAAAGAGACCCAGTACTTC,CASSVGGLAGFWVKETQYF,-,TRBD2,TRBJ2-5,19,TRBV11-2
TGTGCCAGCAGCTCCGGGGGGCACTCACCCCTCCACTTT,CASSSGGHSPLHF,-,-,TRBJ1-6,13,TRBV11-2
TGTGCCAGCAGGTCGAGCTCCTACGAGCAGTACTTC,CASRSSSYEQYF,once,-,TRBJ2-7,12,TRBV12-3/TRBV12-4
TGTGCCAGCAGCCTTCCACCGACAGGCCTCCAAGAGACCCAGTACTTC,CASSLPPTGLQETQYF,once,-,TRBJ2-5,16,TRBV3-1/TRBV3-2
TGTGCCAGCAGCATTAGCGGGGGCTTCGGGGATACGCAGTATTTT,CASSISGGFGDTQYF,-,TRBD2,TRBJ2-3,15,TRBV7-2
TGTGCCAGCAGCTTGGGGATAAGGGGCCTCGAGCAGTACTTC,CASSLGIRGLEQYF,-,-,TRBJ2-7,14,TRBV5-6
TGCAGTGCTAGTGGTCAGGGAAATCAGCCCCAGCATTTT,CSASGQGNQPQHF,once,-,TRBJ1-5,13,TRBV20-1
TGTGCCAGCAGCGCAGGGGGCTCATACACAGATACGCAGTATTTT,CASSAGGSYTDTQYF,-,TRBD1,TRBJ2-3,15,TRBV6-6
TGTGCCAGCAGCGGCCGGGACAGTCACTATGGCTACACCTTC,CASSGRDSHYGYTF,-,TRBD1,TRBJ1-2,14,TRBV9
TGTGCCAGCAGCTTACGAGAGACCCAGTACTTC,CASSLRETQYF,-,-,TRBJ2-5,11,TRBV11-1
TGTGCCAGCAGCTTAGACGGGACAGGGTTTGCGCAGTTCTTC,CASSLDGTGFAQFF,-,TRBD1,TRBJ2-1,14,TRBV11-3
TGTGCCAGCAGTGAATCCGGGACAGGGGCCTATGGCTACACCTTC,CASSESGTGAYGYTF,once,TRBD1,TRBJ1-2,15,TRBV25-1
TGTGCCAGCAGCCAAAACAGGGGTTGGGGGCAAGAGACCCAGTACTTC,CASSQNRGWGQETQYF,few,TRBD1,TRBJ2-5,16,TRBV5-6
TGTGCCAGCAGCCATAGGACAGAAAAAGAGACCCAGTACTTC,CASSHRTEKETQYF,-,-,TRBJ2-5,14,TRBV7-2
TGCAGCGTTGTTAGCTTTCCCGGAGCTGGGCAGGGTATTTACGAGCAGTACTTC,CSVVSFPGAGQGIYEQYF,-,-,TRBJ2-7,18,TRBV29-1
TGTGCCAGCAGCTCAAGGGGGCGGCACAATGAGCAGTTCTTC,CASSSRGRHNEQFF,-,TRBD1,TRBJ2-1,14,TRBV11-3
TGTGCCTGGAGTGTAGACACTTATGGCTACACCTTC,CAWSVDTYGYTF,-,-,TRBJ1-2,12,TRBV30
TGTGCCAGCAGTTACTTACAGGGGGTGAACTATGGCTACACCTTC,CASSYLQGVNYGYTF,-,TRBD1,TRBJ1-2,15,TRBV6-6
TGTGCCTGGAGTCAGGGTTTGGCAGATACGCAGTATTTT,CAWSQGLADTQYF,once,-,TRBJ2-3,13,TRBV30
TGCAGTGCTAGTCCCCGGACAGGGTCCCCAGATACGCAGTATTTT,CSASPRTGSPDTQYF,-,TRBD1,TRBJ2-3,15,TRBV20-1
TGCAGTGCTAGTGGGGGGCAAGGTTCACCCCTCCACTTT,CSASGGQGSPLHF,-,-,TRBJ1-6,13,TRBV20-1
TGTGCCAGCAGAGAGGGACAGGGGTCCCCAGATACGCAGTATTTT,CASREGQGSPDTQYF,-,TRBD1,TRBJ2-3,15,TRBV6-5
TGTGCCAGCAGCCCTGGACAGGGTAACACCGGGGAGCTGTTTTTT,CASSPGQGNTGELFF,-,TRBD1,TRBJ2-2,15,TRBV5-4
TGTGCCAGCAGCGCCGGGACTACTATTCAAGAGACCCAGTACTTC,CASSAGTTIQETQYF,-,TRBD2,TRBJ2-5,15,TRBV11-3
TGTGCCAGTAGCACTACGGGACAGGGGGCCGGTGGCTACACCTTC,CASSTTGQGAGGYTF,-,TRBD1,TRBJ1-2,15,TRBV19
TGTGCCAGCAGCAAGCGGGACAGGGATCAGCCCCAGCATTTT,CASSKRDRDQPQHF,-,TRBD1,TRBJ1-5,14,TRBV7-8
TGTGCCAGCTCACTGCCGACTGGGGAGACCCAGTACTTC,CASSLPTGETQYF,-,-,TRBJ2-5,13,TRBV18
TGTGCCAGCAGCTTAGGTGTGGGCAACTATGGCTACACCTTC,CASSLGVGNYGYTF,-,-,TRBJ1-2,14,TRBV11-2